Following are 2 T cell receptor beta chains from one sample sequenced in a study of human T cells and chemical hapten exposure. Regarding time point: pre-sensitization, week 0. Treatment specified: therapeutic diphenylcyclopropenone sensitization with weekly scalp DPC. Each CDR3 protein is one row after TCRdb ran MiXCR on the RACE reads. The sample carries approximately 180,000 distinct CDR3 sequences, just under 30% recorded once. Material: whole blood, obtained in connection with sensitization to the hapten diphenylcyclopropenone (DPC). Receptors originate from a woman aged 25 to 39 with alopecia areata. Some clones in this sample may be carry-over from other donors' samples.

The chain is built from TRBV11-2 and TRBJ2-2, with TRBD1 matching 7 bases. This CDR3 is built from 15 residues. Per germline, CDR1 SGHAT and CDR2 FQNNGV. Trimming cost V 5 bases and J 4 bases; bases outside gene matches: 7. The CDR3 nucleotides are TGTGCCAGCAGCATCCGGGACAGCTCCACCGGGGAGCTGTTTTTT. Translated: CASSIRDSSTGELFF. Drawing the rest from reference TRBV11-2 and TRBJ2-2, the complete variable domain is EAGVAQSPRYKIIEKRQSVAFWCNPISGHATLYWYQQILGQGPKLLIQFQNNGVVDDSQLPKDRFSAERLKGVDSTLKIQPAKLEDSAVYLCASSIRDSSTGELFFGEGSRLTVL.

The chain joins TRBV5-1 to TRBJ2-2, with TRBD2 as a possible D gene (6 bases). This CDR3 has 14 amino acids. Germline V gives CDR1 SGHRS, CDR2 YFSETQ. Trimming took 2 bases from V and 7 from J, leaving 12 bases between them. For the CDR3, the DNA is TGCGCCAGCAGCTTACCATCGACTAGCGGGGAGCTGTTTTTT. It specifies CASSLPSTSGELFF.